Listed below are T cell receptor beta chains from one sample, sequenced in a study of blood T cell repertoires in COVID-19. TCRdb's copy holds only in-frame clones and misses some; the assay was immunoSEQ multiplex PCR. The sample holds roughly 250,000 clones, approximately 80% seen once. Sequencing was carried out using peripheral blood. These receptor sequences come from a woman of 80 years or more with active or convalescent COVID-19. Both conserved end residues are part of each CDR3. Fields, in order: CDR3 length, clone size, J gene, D gene, V gene, CDR3 protein, CDR3 DNA. D genes are given only for firm matches. The listing skips clone size in some rows; elsewhere it reads once, few, many or a size class.

length: 16; size: few; J: TRBJ1-4; D: NA; V: TRBV19; CDR3: CASSIGGGSGSEKLFF; DNA: TGTGCCAGTAGTATAGGTGGAGGTTCCGGGAGTGAAAAACTGTTTTTT
length: 16; size: NA; J: TRBJ2-2; D: NA; V: TRBV4-1; CDR3: CASSQDSTLYTGELFF; DNA: TGCGCCAGCAGCCAAGATTCAACCCTATACACCGGGGAGCTGTTTTTT
length: 16; size: few; J: TRBJ1-5; D: TRBD1; V: TRBV28; CDR3: CASSPSTGGRNQPQHF; DNA: TGTGCCAGCAGTCCTTCGACAGGGGGCAGGAATCAGCCCCAGCATTTT
length: 15; size: NA; J: TRBJ1-1; D: NA; V: TRBV24-1; CDR3: CATSVGPGLNTEAFF; DNA: TGTGCCACCAGTGTAGGGCCAGGGTTGAACACTGAAGCTTTCTTT
length: 15; size: once; J: TRBJ1-2; D: TRBD1; V: TRBV7-2; CDR3: CASSLVGTGGEGYTF; DNA: TGTGCCAGCAGCTTAGTCGGGACAGGGGGCGAAGGCTACACCTTC
length: 14; size: NA; J: TRBJ1-2; D: NA; V: TRBV25-1; CDR3: CASSESGGRAGYTF; DNA: TGTGCCAGCAGTGAATCGGGGGGGCGTGCTGGCTACACCTTC
length: 15; size: NA; J: TRBJ2-5; D: NA; V: TRBV7-2; CDR3: CASSPGQRFQETQYF; DNA: TGTGCCAGCAGTCCGGGACAAAGGTTTCAAGAGACCCAGTACTTC
length: 13; size: NA; J: TRBJ1-1; D: NA; V: TRBV7-9; CDR3: CASSRDTNTEAFF; DNA: TGTGCCAGCAGCCGTGACACGAACACTGAAGCTTTCTTT
length: 15; size: NA; J: TRBJ1-3; D: NA; V: TRBV28; CDR3: CASRRGTANGNTIYF; DNA: TGTGCCAGCAGACGCGGGACCGCGAATGGAAACACCATATATTTT
length: 13; size: many; J: TRBJ1-4; D: NA; V: TRBV4-2; CDR3: CASSQEKTGKLFF; DNA: TGTGCCAGCAGCCAGGAGAAAACAGGGAAACTGTTTTTT
length: 16; size: NA; J: TRBJ1-1; D: TRBD1; V: TRBV28; CDR3: CASSLPGQEGNTEAFF; DNA: TGTGCCAGCAGTTTACCTGGACAGGAGGGGAACACTGAAGCTTTCTTT
length: 14; size: NA; J: TRBJ2-2; D: NA; V: TRBV6-5; CDR3: CASIQVQGTGELFF; DNA: TGTGCCAGTATCCAAGTCCAGGGCACCGGGGAGCTGTTTTTT
length: 13; size: NA; J: TRBJ2-3; D: NA; V: TRBV6-4; CDR3: CASSDYSGDTQYF; DNA: TGTGCCAGCAGTGACTATTCGGGGGATACGCAGTATTTT
length: 13; size: NA; J: TRBJ1-5; D: NA; V: TRBV23-1; CDR3: CASGLGRGQPQHF; DNA: TGCGCCAGCGGTTTAGGACGGGGGCAGCCCCAGCATTTT
length: 14; size: NA; J: TRBJ2-2; D: TRBD2; V: TRBV5-1; CDR3: CASSAGTSSGELFF; DNA: TGCGCCAGCAGCGCCGGGACTAGCTCCGGGGAGCTGTTTTTT
length: 16; size: few; J: TRBJ2-7; D: NA; V: TRBV10-3; CDR3: CAISGGGFRPSYEQYF; DNA: TGTGCCATCAGTGGGGGAGGATTCAGGCCCTCCTACGAGCAGTACTTC
length: 15; size: NA; J: TRBJ2-7; D: NA; V: TRBV7-2; CDR3: CASSLGGTHYYEQYF; DNA: TGTGCCAGCAGCTTAGGAGGGACTCACTACTACGAGCAGTACTTC
length: 15; size: few; J: TRBJ1-4; D: NA; V: TRBV6-5; CDR3: CASTMGPYLSEKLFF; DNA: TGTGCCAGCACCATGGGGCCCTACCTGAGTGAAAAACTGTTTTTT
length: 17; size: NA; J: TRBJ2-5; D: TRBD2; V: TRBV7-6; CDR3: CASSLALSGRRGETQYF; DNA: TGTGCCAGCAGCTTAGCGCTTAGCGGGAGGCGTGGAGAGACCCAGTACTTC
length: 12; size: NA; J: TRBJ2-7; D: NA; V: TRBV3-1/TRBV3-2; CDR3: CASSQGAGEQYF; DNA: TGTGCCAGCAGCCAAGGGGCTGGCGAGCAGTACTTC
length: 16; size: once; J: TRBJ2-2; D: TRBD1; V: TRBV28; CDR3: CASSFPQGAVTGELFF; DNA: TGTGCCAGCAGTTTCCCACAGGGGGCTGTCACCGGGGAGCTGTTTTTT
length: 14; size: NA; J: TRBJ1-1; D: NA; V: TRBV7-8; CDR3: CASSSLQGNTEAFF; DNA: TGTGCCAGCAGCTCGTTACAGGGGAACACTGAAGCTTTCTTT
length: 15; size: NA; J: TRBJ2-2; D: NA; V: TRBV5-1; CDR3: CASSLESGSTGELFF; DNA: TGCGCCAGCAGCTTGGAGTCAGGGTCCACCGGGGAGCTGTTTTTT
length: 15; size: NA; J: TRBJ1-1; D: NA; V: TRBV5-1; CDR3: CASSRIGGANTEAFF; DNA: TGCGCCAGCAGCAGGATTGGGGGGGCTAATACTGAAGCTTTCTTT
length: 13; size: NA; J: TRBJ1-2; D: NA; V: TRBV28; CDR3: CASSLGTPGGYTF; DNA: TGTGCCAGCAGTTTAGGAACGCCGGGGGGCTACACCTTC
length: 15; size: NA; J: TRBJ1-4; D: NA; V: TRBV28; CDR3: CASSKSQGSNEKLFF; DNA: TGTGCCAGCAGCAAAAGCCAGGGGTCTAATGAAAAACTGTTTTTT
length: 17; size: few; J: TRBJ2-2; D: NA; V: TRBV24-1; CDR3: CATSDFSPAGEPGELFF; DNA: TGTGCCACCAGTGATTTCTCGCCGGCGGGCGAACCCGGGGAGCTGTTTTTT
length: 14; size: once; J: TRBJ2-5; D: TRBD1; V: TRBV19; CDR3: CASSIGGTVRTQYF; DNA: TGTGCCAGTAGTATAGGGGGGACAGTCCGGACCCAGTACTTC
length: 14; size: few; J: TRBJ2-5; D: NA; V: TRBV19; CDR3: CASSMVTSTETQYF; DNA: TGTGCCAGTAGTATGGTAACGTCGACTGAGACCCAGTACTTC
length: 16; size: NA; J: TRBJ2-2; D: NA; V: TRBV2; CDR3: CATTASYSADTGELFF; DNA: TGTGCCACCACGGCCTCCTATTCGGCGGACACCGGGGAGCTGTTTTTT
length: 13; size: NA; J: TRBJ2-5; D: TRBD1; V: TRBV10-3; CDR3: CAISEGTEETQYF; DNA: TGTGCCATCAGTGAAGGGACAGAGGAGACCCAGTACTTC
length: 13; size: NA; J: TRBJ2-2; D: NA; V: TRBV7-2; CDR3: CASSTYQTGELFF; DNA: TGTGCCAGCAGCACCTACCAAACCGGGGAGCTGTTTTTT
length: 16; size: NA; J: TRBJ1-1; D: NA; V: TRBV3-1/TRBV3-2; CDR3: CASSPRAGLGNTEAFF; DNA: TGTGCCAGCAGCCCGAGGGCGGGCCTCGGGAACACTGAAGCTTTCTTT
length: 14; size: NA; J: TRBJ2-1; D: TRBD2; V: TRBV5-1; CDR3: CASSFREEGYEQFF; DNA: TGCGCCAGCAGCTTCCGGGAGGAAGGGTACGAGCAGTTCTTC
length: 14; size: NA; J: TRBJ2-5; D: TRBD1; V: TRBV19; CDR3: CASSPTGGGETQYF; DNA: TGTGCCAGTAGCCCGACAGGGGGAGGTGAGACCCAGTACTTC
length: 13; size: NA; J: TRBJ1-4; D: TRBD1; V: TRBV6-4; CDR3: CASRNTGDEKLFF; DNA: TGTGCCAGCAGAAATACAGGGGATGAAAAACTGTTTTTT
length: 13; size: once; J: TRBJ1-2; D: TRBD1; V: TRBV28; CDR3: CASSSQQGNGYTF; DNA: TGTGCCAGCAGTTCCCAACAGGGGAACGGCTACACCTTC
length: 14; size: once; J: TRBJ2-7; D: TRBD2; V: TRBV19; CDR3: CASSTTGGHREQYF; DNA: TGTGCCAGTAGTACGACGGGGGGGCACCGCGAGCAGTACTTC
length: 19; size: NA; J: TRBJ1-2; D: NA; V: TRBV18; CDR3: CASSPSWSGQRGGHYGYTF; DNA: TGTGCCAGCTCACCATCTTGGTCGGGACAAAGAGGGGGACACTATGGCTACACCTTC
length: 15; size: NA; J: TRBJ1-2; D: TRBD1; V: TRBV6-5; CDR3: CASSSRHGQAAGYTF; DNA: TGTGCCAGCAGTTCCCGTCACGGACAGGCGGCTGGCTACACCTTC
length: 13; size: NA; J: TRBJ1-2; D: NA; V: TRBV3-1/TRBV3-2; CDR3: CATQGGGSYGYTF; DNA: TGTGCCACCCAAGGGGGGGGCAGCTATGGCTACACCTTC
length: 17; size: NA; J: TRBJ1-2; D: TRBD1; V: TRBV27; CDR3: CASSLKLGTGGDYGYTF; DNA: TGTGCCAGCAGTTTAAAACTCGGGACAGGGGGTGACTATGGCTACACCTTC
length: 13; size: NA; J: TRBJ2-7; D: NA; V: TRBV5-5; CDR3: CASAERPGYEQYF; DNA: TGTGCCAGCGCGGAGAGACCCGGCTACGAGCAGTACTTC
length: 15; size: NA; J: TRBJ2-7; D: NA; V: TRBV11-2; CDR3: CASSPNPRAFYEQYF; DNA: TGTGCCAGCAGCCCCAACCCCAGGGCTTTCTACGAGCAGTACTTC
length: 18; size: NA; J: TRBJ1-1; D: NA; V: TRBV28; CDR3: CASSFGGPVRGGGTEAFF; DNA: TGTGCCAGCAGTTTTGGGGGCCCAGTCCGCGGGGGAGGCACTGAAGCTTTCTTT
length: 15; size: NA; J: TRBJ2-2; D: TRBD2; V: TRBV5-1; CDR3: CASNTGTTNTGELFF; DNA: TGCGCCAGCAACACCGGGACTACTAACACCGGGGAGCTGTTTTTT
length: 15; size: once; J: TRBJ1-4; D: NA; V: TRBV5-4; CDR3: CASSLVGGAQEKLFF; DNA: TGTGCCAGCAGCTTGGTCGGGGGGGCACAAGAAAAACTGTTTTTT
length: 13; size: once; J: TRBJ1-3; D: NA; V: TRBV5-4; CDR3: CASSVDRGNTIYF; DNA: TGTGCCAGCAGCGTAGACAGGGGAAACACCATATATTTT
length: 15; size: NA; J: TRBJ2-1; D: TRBD1; V: TRBV6-4; CDR3: CASSVETGVHNEQFF; DNA: TGTGCCAGCAGTGTGGAGACAGGGGTCCACAATGAGCAGTTCTTC
length: 17; size: once; J: TRBJ1-1; D: NA; V: TRBV7-9; CDR3: CASSYQQTADRETEAFF; DNA: TGTGCCAGCAGCTACCAACAGACGGCGGATCGGGAGACTGAAGCTTTCTTT
length: 16; size: NA; J: TRBJ2-7; D: TRBD2; V: TRBV4-1; CDR3: CASSQVGGRPGYEQYF; DNA: TGCGCCAGCAGCCAAGTTGGCGGGAGGCCCGGCTACGAGCAGTACTTC
length: 14; size: NA; J: TRBJ1-2; D: NA; V: TRBV6-5; CDR3: CASSYMRGAGGYTF; DNA: TGTGCCAGCAGTTACATGCGGGGGGCTGGCGGCTACACCTTC
length: 13; size: NA; J: TRBJ1-3; D: NA; V: TRBV12-3/TRBV12-4; CDR3: CASSFAHRGTIYF; DNA: TGTGCCAGCAGTTTCGCCCATCGAGGCACCATATATTTT
length: 14; size: NA; J: TRBJ1-1; D: NA; V: TRBV28; CDR3: CASSPGGGPTEAFF; DNA: TGTGCCAGCAGTCCCGGGGGGGGTCCCACTGAAGCTTTCTTT
length: 15; size: NA; J: TRBJ1-2; D: NA; V: TRBV5-1; CDR3: CASRGGPTDNYGYTF; DNA: TGCGCCAGCAGAGGGGGACCGACCGATAACTATGGCTACACCTTC
length: 16; size: NA; J: TRBJ2-5; D: NA; V: TRBV15; CDR3: CATSRASAPGQETQYF; DNA: TGTGCCACCAGCAGAGCGTCGGCTCCGGGCCAAGAGACCCAGTACTTC
length: 14; size: NA; J: TRBJ2-5; D: NA; V: TRBV6-5; CDR3: CASSQQALGETQYF; DNA: TGTGCCAGCAGCCAACAGGCGCTGGGGGAGACCCAGTACTTC
length: 19; size: NA; J: TRBJ2-2; D: TRBD2; V: TRBV28; CDR3: CASSFSTSGRTSNTGELFF; DNA: TGTGCCAGCAGTTTTTCCACTAGCGGGAGGACCTCGAACACCGGGGAGCTGTTTTTT
length: 14; size: NA; J: TRBJ1-5; D: NA; V: TRBV28; CDR3: CASSLFSRNQPQHF; DNA: TGTGCCAGCAGTTTATTCTCCAGGAATCAGCCCCAGCATTTT
length: 13; size: NA; J: TRBJ1-1; D: NA; V: TRBV27; CDR3: CASSLSRDTEAFF; DNA: TGTGCCAGCAGTTTATCGCGGGACACTGAAGCTTTCTTT